These 16 T cell receptor beta chains share one sample of origin, sequenced in a study of glioma-infiltrating T cells. Using RNA template, CDR3s of TCR alpha and beta were amplified with iRepertoire arm-PCR. TCRdb re-called the multiplex PCR reads through MiXCR, storing one row per CDR3 protein. The sample gives roughly 350,000 distinct CDR3 sequences, around 45% of which show up once; approximately 12% is in the top ten. Sequenced: glioma tissue, nonneoplastic brain tissue, or PBMCs (not recorded which). The receptor set was obtained from a human donor with low-grade glioma or glioblastoma, undergoing nonglioma brain surgery, or in good health (not recorded which).

The chain links TRBV29-1 to TRBJ2-7; maybe TRBD1 (6 bases). Between the trimmed V and J ends, which lost 2 bases and 4 bases, there was a span of 18 bases. Germline V gives CDR1 SQVTM, CDR2 ANQGSEA. CDR3 length: 15 residues. Here the CDR3 reads CSVEWGPSQGYEQYF. The CDR3 bases are TGCAGCGTTGAATGGGGACCTTCACAGGGATACGAGCAGTACTTC.

The chain combines TRBV4-3 with TRBJ2-2; 7 positions match TRBD2. V lost 2 bases to trimming and J lost 7 bases; unmatched junction nucleotides: 7. The CDR3 contains 15 residues. CDR1 LGHNA and CDR2 YSLEER come from the germline V gene. CDR3 nucleotides: TGCGCCAGCAGCCAAACGCACGGGGAGGGCGGGGAGCTGTTTTTT. Translating it yields CASSQTHGEGGELFF.

This clonotype turned up a few times. The chain joins TRBV7-2 to TRBJ1-2, with 7 bases fitting TRBD1. CDR3 length equals 13 residues. V trimming: 5 bases; J trimming: 5 bases; junction bases outside the gene matches: 5. CDR1 and CDR2 from the germline V gene are SGHTA and FQGNSA. The CDR3 protein is CASSPRTGYGYTF. The CDR3 region has the DNA TGTGCCAGCAGCCCCCGGACAGGATATGGCTACACCTTC.

This clonotype was counted between two and nine times. This chain links TRBV20-1 with TRBJ2-2; 10 nucleotides align to TRBD2. The CDR3 contains 13 residues. Germline V gene data show CDR1 as DFQATT and CDR2 as SNEGSKA (reference sequence). The junction had 2 bases not matched to a gene; V was cut back by 6 bases and J by 4 bases. CDR3 bases: TGCAGTGCCCGGACTAGCGGCACCGGGGAGCTGTTTTTT. Its protein is CSARTSGTGELFF.

The rearrangement joins TRBV28 to TRBJ2-6, with D possibly matching TRBD1 (6 bases). The CDR3 length is 16 residues. V gave up 6 bases and J gave up 2 bases, with 14 bases separating them. Germline V gene lookup returns CDR1 MDHEN and CDR2 SYDVKM. CDR3 sequence: CASSWIQGPGANVLTF. The CDR3 DNA sequence: TGTGCCAGCAGCTGGATACAGGGTCCTGGGGCCAACGTCCTGACTTTC.

V is TRBV4-1 and J is TRBJ2-3; no reliable D call. V was shortened by 4 bases and J by 5 bases, with 13 bases between the two germline ends. There are 14 residues in the CDR3. Germline V gene sequence: CDR1 MGHRA, CDR2 YSYEKL. The CDR3 spells CASSPRQYIDTQYF. The CDR3 DNA reads TGCGCCAGCAGCCCCCGGCAGTACATAGATACGCAGTATTTT.

As to this clonotype: Since a much larger clone is just one base distant, this may be a read error. This chain connects TRBV20-1 to TRBJ2-5; 12 nucleotides match TRBD2. This CDR3 region has 15 residues. The germline gives CDR1 DFQATT, CDR2 SNEGSKA (reference sequence). CDR3 in DNA: TGCAGTGGCCTAGCGGGAGGGCCTCACCAAGAGACCCCGTACTTC. Protein sequence: CSGLAGGPHQETPYF.

The rearrangement uses TRBV4-2 and TRBJ1-1; TRBD1 agrees at 7 bases. V dropped 4 bases and J dropped 0; count of bases not matched to a gene: 8. The germline gives CDR1 LGHNA, CDR2 YNFKEQ. This CDR3 comprises 16 residues. This chain's CDR3 is CASSPEGTGVNTEAFF. CDR3 DNA: TGTGCCAGCAGCCCCGAGGGCACAGGGGTGAACACTGAAGCTTTCTTT.

Details on this clonotype: Given a much more abundant clone one base away, this may be a read error. As DNA, the CDR3 is TGTGCCGGCAGTTTATACGCTAGCCCCATGGAGACCCAGTACTTC. The encoded protein is CAGSLYASPMETQYF. The rearrangement links TRBV27 to TRBJ2-5, with D possibly being TRBD2 (5 bases). CDR1 MNHEY and CDR2 SMNVEV come from the germline V gene (reference sequence). CDR3 length: 15 residues.

This clonotype came up a few times. J is TRBJ2-5 and V is TRBV28; 10 positions match TRBD2. The CDR3 has 18 amino acids. CDR1 MDHEN and CDR2 SYDVKM come from the germline V gene. Trimming at V came to 1 base and at J to 2 bases, leaving 10 bases not matched to a gene. The CDR3, as DNA: TGTGCCAGCAGTTTATTTAAGGGGAGCGGGAGGGATCAAGAGACCCAGTACTTC. Translated, it gives CASSLFKGSGRDQETQYF.

This clonotype appeared a few times. A clone one base away is much larger, so this may be a read error. The V and J genes are TRBV28 and TRBJ2-3, with D hard to call. V was clipped by 6 bases and J by 4 bases, with 11 bases between them. There are 13 residues in the CDR3. Germline V gene sequence: CDR1 MDHEN, CDR2 SYDVKM. The CDR3 nucleotides read TGTGCCAGCAGCCTGACTGCAGCAGATACGCAGTATTTT. This encodes CASSLTAADTQYF.

About this clonotype itself: The junction shows a germline mismatch at one end, possibly a read error. The chain recombines TRBV7-2 with TRBJ2-3; no clear D. CDR1 and CDR2 from the germline V gene are SGHTA and FQGNSA. The CDR3 is made up of 13 amino acids. The CDR3 region has the DNA TGTGCCAGCAGGTTAGAAGGCCCAGATACGCAGTATTTT. Its protein is CASRLEGPDTQYF.

The chain links TRBV4-2 to TRBJ2-7, with D possibly TRBD1 on 5 matching bases. The germline V gene encodes CDR1 LGHNA and CDR2 YNFKEQ. The CDR3 has 15 residues. Trimming left V 0 bases short and J 3 bases short, with 12 bases between. The CDR3 here is CASSQDRYQGYEQYF. The CDR3 region has the DNA TGTGCCAGCAGCCAAGATAGGTATCAGGGCTACGAGCAGTACTTC.

This clonotype was observed at least ten times. A junction boundary mismatches the germline segment, possibly from a read error. The rearrangement joins TRBV7-2 to TRBJ2-3, with a tentative D call TRBD1 (5 bases). This CDR3 contains 13 residues. Germline CDR1 and CDR2: SGHTA and FQGNSA. CDR3 sequence: CASSLGGTDTQYF. For the CDR3, the DNA is TGTGCCAGCAGTTTAGGGGGCACAGATACGCAGTATTTT.

This clonotype was counted a few times. This chain links TRBV20-1 with TRBJ2-7; TRBD2 matches at 8 bases. Per germline, CDR1 DFQATT and CDR2 SNEGSKA (reference sequence). The CDR3 spans 16 residues. V shed 0 bases, J shed 5 bases, and the junction held 12 bases outside the gene matches. CDR3: CSARDLGTSGKDEQYF. CDR3 DNA sequence: TGCAGTGCTAGAGATCTCGGGACTAGTGGCAAAGACGAGCAGTACTTC.

The chain employs TRBV20-1 and TRBJ2-7; D may be TRBD1 or TRBD2 (5 bases each). The germline V gene has CDR1 DFQATT and CDR2 SNEGSKA (reference sequence). The CDR3 is 14 amino acids. Trimming shortened V by 0 bases and J by 7 bases, and 16 bases separated the two germline ends. For the CDR3, the DNA is TGCAGTGCTAGAGATGGGGACGGGTACAATGAGCAGTACTTC. Protein product: CSARDGDGYNEQYF.